Here is one T cell receptor (beta chain) with its context. The antigen it recognizes is unknown. No per-base quality is available; no much larger clone lies one base away. This sample stems from a study of blood T cell repertoires in COVID-19 (dated by TCRdb to 2020 to 2022). Background for the entire study: Collaborator samples came from the United States, Italy and Spain and covered acute and convalescent phases of COVID-19. Nearly every sample came with metadata listing a de-identified subject ID, COVID-19 status, age in years and sex. Subjects who had been exposed to COVID-19, were actively infected with it, or had recovered from it provided the deeply sampled blood TCRbeta repertoires that made up the dataset. The samples were drawn from two sources: the first 160 participants of the ongoing ImmuneRACE study, and 1,000 to 1,500 subjects contributed by 6 global collaborators. Where available, HLA class I and class II types were taken from metadata supplied by the sample provider and were not determined by assay-based typing. The repertoires were released in a freely available public database intended as a resource for research on the immune response to SARS-CoV-2. The material from the prospective study consisted of cDNA or gDNA derived from T cells, B-cell-depleted T cells, or PBMCs.

Each collaborating institution followed its own protocols to collect whole blood in K2EDTA tubes. For TCRbeta analysis, collaborator samples were shipped as frozen whole blood, as isolated PBMCs, or as DNA extracted from either sample type. TCRbeta CDR3 regions were amplified from genomic DNA using the immunoSEQ Assay, a bias-controlled multiplex PCR. In the authors' own workflow: Within the assay, amplification of reference gene primers was used to estimate how many nucleated cells each sample contained. Sequence reads were collapsed and filtered to measure the absolute abundance of every unique TCRbeta CDR3 rearrangement. For each sample, productive Simpson clonality was calculated by taking the square root of Simpson's diversity index across productive rearrangements. Not all clones reach the TCRdb copy of this immuneACCESS table, which keeps in-frame sequences only. Checked studies attribute under half of the gap to unresolved V genes and leave the rest unexplained. Clone size and V and J calls were adopted from that table, with D and trimming inferred from the DNA. The sample table contains over 150,000 clones; only one count was recorded for more than 90% of them. Around 0.53% of the sample is held by the ten biggest clonotypes.

Overall study results and their limits: The quantity of clinical and demographic metadata differed by source and by participant and was supplied without curation.

Specimen: peripheral blood. The sequence derives from a man aged 45-60 years with acute or convalescent COVID-19.

The sequence in DNA is TGTGCCAGCAGCTTTAGTAGAAGCTCCTACAATGAGCAGTTCTTC. Its protein reads: CASSFSRSSYNEQFF. The rearrangement joined TRBV7-2 to TRBJ2-1, with no confident D gene call. The CDR3, cysteine through phenylalanine, is 15 amino acids long. The DNA shown is the 45-base CDR3, in frame from base 1. The junction carries 9 bases between V and J, which are trimmed by 3 bases and 0 bases respectively. The germline V gene supplies CDR1 SGHTA and CDR2 FQGNSA.